This T cell receptor beta chain was retrieved from a study of technical replicates of blood from a few donors. The CDR3 contains 16 residues. In germline, CDR1 is SGHRS, CDR2 YFSETQ. Trimming cost V 4 bases and J 2 bases; bases outside gene matches: 9. Using immunoSEQ multiplex PCR, the repertoire was profiled, and TCRdb retains in-frame clones only, with some absent. Among 74,000 or so clones listed, over 80% were seen once. This sequence originates from a human donor in good health. Sequenced input: T cells isolated from PBMCs. The rearrangement uses TRBV5-1 and TRBJ2-1; 7 bases fit TRBD1. The CDR3 coding sequence is TGCGCCAGCAGCCCCTTTCCCGGGACAGCCTACAATGAGCAGTTCTTC. Translated, it gives CASSPFPGTAYNEQFF.